This is a list of T cell receptor beta chains from one sample in a study of T cells in Graves' hyperthyroidism and ophthalmopathy. TCRdb re-analysed the multiplex PCR reads in MiXCR, keeping a single row per CDR3 protein. The table has 660,000 or so distinct CDR3 sequences, about a fifth seen once. The sequenced material came from blood. These receptor sequences come from a man under 40 with Graves' ophthalmopathy. CDR3s include the opening cysteine and the closing phenylalanine or tryptophan. D genes are given only for firm matches. Only some rows state a clone size, as once, few, many or a class for expanded clones.

abundance: NA; j_gene: TRBJ1-6; v_gene: TRBV6-5; d_gene: NA; CDR3nt: TGTGCCAGCAGTTATGATAATAATTCACCCCTCCACTTT; CDR3aa: CASSYDNNSPLHF
abundance: few; j_gene: TRBJ2-7; v_gene: TRBV2; d_gene: TRBD2; CDR3nt: TGTGCCAGCAGTCAGCGGGAGCGTGGGTACGAGCAGTACTTC; CDR3aa: CASSQRERGYEQYF
abundance: few; j_gene: TRBJ2-4; v_gene: TRBV2; d_gene: NA; CDR3nt: TGTGCCAGCAGGATACAGGGTGGGCCCAAAAACATTCAGTACTTC; CDR3aa: CASRIQGGPKNIQYF
abundance: few; j_gene: TRBJ2-7; v_gene: TRBV2; d_gene: TRBD2; CDR3nt: TGTGCCAGCAATAAGGGACTAGCGGGACGGGAGCAGTACTTC; CDR3aa: CASNKGLAGREQYF
abundance: many; j_gene: TRBJ2-7; v_gene: TRBV7-6; d_gene: TRBD2; CDR3nt: TGTGCCAGCAGCTCTTATAGCGGGAGCTCCTACGAGCAGTACTTC; CDR3aa: CASSSYSGSSYEQYF
abundance: few; j_gene: TRBJ2-1; v_gene: TRBV5-1; d_gene: NA; CDR3nt: TGCGCCAGCAGCCTATCACCCCGAAATGAGCAGTTCTTC; CDR3aa: CASSLSPRNEQFF
abundance: NA; j_gene: TRBJ1-5; v_gene: TRBV28; d_gene: NA; CDR3nt: TGTGCCAGCAGGGGCGACGGGGCAGACACATGGATCCGCAATCAGCCCCAGCATTTT; CDR3aa: CASRGDGADTWIRNQPQHF
abundance: many; j_gene: TRBJ2-3; v_gene: TRBV7-9; d_gene: TRBD2; CDR3nt: TGTGCCAGCAGCCGGGGACTAGCGGGAGTGAGAGATACGCAGTATTTT; CDR3aa: CASSRGLAGVRDTQYF
abundance: NA; j_gene: TRBJ2-1; v_gene: TRBV20-1; d_gene: NA; CDR3nt: TGCAGTGCCAGGGTCGGGAGTACTTACAATGAGCAGTTCTTC; CDR3aa: CSARVGSTYNEQFF
abundance: few; j_gene: TRBJ1-1; v_gene: TRBV4-1; d_gene: TRBD1; CDR3nt: TGCGCCAGCAGCGTACACAGGGGGAAGAACACTGAAGCTTTCTTT; CDR3aa: CASSVHRGKNTEAFF
abundance: many; j_gene: TRBJ1-1; v_gene: TRBV5-1; d_gene: NA; CDR3nt: TGCGCCAGCAGCTTGGCACAGGCGAACACTGAAGCTTTCTTT; CDR3aa: CASSLAQANTEAFF